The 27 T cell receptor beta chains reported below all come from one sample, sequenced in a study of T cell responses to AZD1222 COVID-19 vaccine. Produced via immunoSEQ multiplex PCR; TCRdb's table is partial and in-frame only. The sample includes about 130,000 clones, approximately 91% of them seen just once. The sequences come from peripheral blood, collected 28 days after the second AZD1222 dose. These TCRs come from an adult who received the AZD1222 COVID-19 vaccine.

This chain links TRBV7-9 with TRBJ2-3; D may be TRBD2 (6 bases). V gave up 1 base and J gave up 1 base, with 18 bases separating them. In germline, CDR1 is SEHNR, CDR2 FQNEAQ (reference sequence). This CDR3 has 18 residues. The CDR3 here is CASSLVGLRRGGTDTQYF. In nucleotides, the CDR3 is TGTGCCAGCAGCTTAGTGGGTTTAAGGCGGGGAGGCACAGATACGCAGTATTTT.

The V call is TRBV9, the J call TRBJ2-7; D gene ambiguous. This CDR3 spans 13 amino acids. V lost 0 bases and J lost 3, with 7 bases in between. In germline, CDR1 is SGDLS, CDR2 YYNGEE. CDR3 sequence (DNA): TGTGCCAGCAGCGTAGCCAGCAGCTACGAGCAGTACTTC. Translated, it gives CASSVASSYEQYF. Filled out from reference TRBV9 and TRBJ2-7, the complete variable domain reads DSGVTQTPKHLITATGQRVTLRCSPRSGDLSVYWYQQSLDQGLQFLIQYYNGEERAKGNILERFSAQQFPDLHSELNLSSLELGDSALYFCASSVASSYEQYFGPGTRLTVT.

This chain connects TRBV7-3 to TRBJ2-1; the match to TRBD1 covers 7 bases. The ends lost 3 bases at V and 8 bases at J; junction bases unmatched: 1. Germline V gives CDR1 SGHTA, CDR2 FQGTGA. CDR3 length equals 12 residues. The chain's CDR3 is CASSFQGDEQFF. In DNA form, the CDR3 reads TGTGCCAGCAGCTTCCAGGGGGATGAGCAGTTCTTC.

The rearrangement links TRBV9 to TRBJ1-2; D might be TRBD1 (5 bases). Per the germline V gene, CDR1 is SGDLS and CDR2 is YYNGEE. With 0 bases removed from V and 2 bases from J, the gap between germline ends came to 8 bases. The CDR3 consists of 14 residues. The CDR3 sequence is CASSVEAGNYGYTF. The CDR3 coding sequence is TGTGCCAGCAGCGTAGAAGCAGGGAACTATGGCTACACCTTC.

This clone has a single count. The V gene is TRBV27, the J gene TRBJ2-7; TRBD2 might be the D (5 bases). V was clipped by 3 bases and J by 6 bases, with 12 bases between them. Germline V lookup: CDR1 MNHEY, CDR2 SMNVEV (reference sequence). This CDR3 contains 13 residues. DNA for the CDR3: TGTGCCAGCAGTTTCGGAACCGGAGGCGAGCAGTACTTC. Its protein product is CASSFGTGGEQYF.

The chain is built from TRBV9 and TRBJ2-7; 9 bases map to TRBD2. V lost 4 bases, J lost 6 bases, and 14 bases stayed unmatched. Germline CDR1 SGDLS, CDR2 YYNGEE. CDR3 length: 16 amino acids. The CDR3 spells CASSISGVAGVSEQYF. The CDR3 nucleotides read TGTGCCAGCAGCATCTCCGGGGTAGCGGGAGTAAGCGAGCAGTACTTC.

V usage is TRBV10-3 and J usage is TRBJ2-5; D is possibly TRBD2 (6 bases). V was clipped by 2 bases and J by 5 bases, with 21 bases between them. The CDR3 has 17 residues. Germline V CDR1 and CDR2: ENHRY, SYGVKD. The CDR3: CAISETITSGVGETQYF. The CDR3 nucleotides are TGTGCCATCAGTGAGACCATAACGTCGGGGGTAGGGGAGACCCAGTACTTC.

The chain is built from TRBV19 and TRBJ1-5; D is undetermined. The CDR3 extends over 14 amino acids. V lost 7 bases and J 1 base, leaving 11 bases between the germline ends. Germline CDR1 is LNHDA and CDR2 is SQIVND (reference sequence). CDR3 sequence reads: CASKKEGSNQPQHF. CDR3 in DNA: TGTGCCAGTAAAAAGGAGGGAAGCAATCAGCCCCAGCATTTT.

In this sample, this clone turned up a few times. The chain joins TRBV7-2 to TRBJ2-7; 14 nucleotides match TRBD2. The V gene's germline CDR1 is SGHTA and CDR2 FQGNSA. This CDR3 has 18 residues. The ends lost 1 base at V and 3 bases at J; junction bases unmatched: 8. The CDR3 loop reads CASSLETSGRANRYEQYF. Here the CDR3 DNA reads TGTGCCAGCAGCTTAGAGACTAGCGGGAGGGCAAACCGCTACGAGCAGTACTTC.

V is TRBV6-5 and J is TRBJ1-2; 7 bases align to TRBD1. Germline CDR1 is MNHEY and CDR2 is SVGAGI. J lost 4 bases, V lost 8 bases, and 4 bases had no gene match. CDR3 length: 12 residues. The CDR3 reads CASVAGGYGYTF. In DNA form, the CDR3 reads TGTGCCAGCGTGGCAGGGGGCTATGGCTACACCTTC.

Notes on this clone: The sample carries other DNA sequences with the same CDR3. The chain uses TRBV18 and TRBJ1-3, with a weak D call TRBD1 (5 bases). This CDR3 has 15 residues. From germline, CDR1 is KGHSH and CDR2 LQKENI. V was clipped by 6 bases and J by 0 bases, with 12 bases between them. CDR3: CASSPGGSSGNTIYF. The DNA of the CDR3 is TGTGCCAGCTCCCCCGGGGGGAGCTCTGGAAACACCATATATTTT.

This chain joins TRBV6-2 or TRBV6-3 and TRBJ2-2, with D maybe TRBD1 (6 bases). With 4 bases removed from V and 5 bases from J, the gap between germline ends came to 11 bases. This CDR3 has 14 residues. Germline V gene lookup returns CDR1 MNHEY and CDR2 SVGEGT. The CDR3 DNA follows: TGTGCCAGCAGTTGGGCAGGGGAGACCGGGGAGCTGTTTTTT. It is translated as CASSWAGETGELFF.

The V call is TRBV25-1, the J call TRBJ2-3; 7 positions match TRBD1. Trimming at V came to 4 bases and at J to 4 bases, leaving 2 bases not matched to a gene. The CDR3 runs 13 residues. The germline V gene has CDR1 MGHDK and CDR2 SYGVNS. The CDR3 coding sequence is TGTGCCAGCAGTGTTCAGGGGGCAGATACGCAGTATTTT. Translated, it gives CASSVQGADTQYF.

CDR3 protein: CASDQGHNEQFF. The CDR3 DNA reads TGTGCCAGCGACCAGGGGCACAATGAGCAGTTCTTC. The rearrangement uses TRBV6-6 and TRBJ2-1; tentatively, D is TRBD1 (6 bases). Trimming pared 8 bases from V and 5 bases from J, leaving 10 bases between. The CDR3 is 12 residues long. Germline CDR1 MNHNY, CDR2 SVGAGI (reference sequence).

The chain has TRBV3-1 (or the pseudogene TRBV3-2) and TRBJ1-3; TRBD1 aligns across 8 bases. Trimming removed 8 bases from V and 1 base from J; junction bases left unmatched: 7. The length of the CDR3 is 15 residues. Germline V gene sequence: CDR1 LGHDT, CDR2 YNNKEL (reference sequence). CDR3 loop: CASAPRQGSGNTIYF. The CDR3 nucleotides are TGTGCCAGCGCCCCAAGACAGGGGTCTGGAAACACCATATATTTT.

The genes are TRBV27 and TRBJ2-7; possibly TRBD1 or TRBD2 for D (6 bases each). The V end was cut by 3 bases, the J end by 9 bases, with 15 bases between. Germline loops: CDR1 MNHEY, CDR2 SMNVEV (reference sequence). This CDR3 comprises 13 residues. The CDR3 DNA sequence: TGTGCCAGCAGTTTTGGGGGGCAGGGATGGCAGTACTTC. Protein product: CASSFGGQGWQYF.

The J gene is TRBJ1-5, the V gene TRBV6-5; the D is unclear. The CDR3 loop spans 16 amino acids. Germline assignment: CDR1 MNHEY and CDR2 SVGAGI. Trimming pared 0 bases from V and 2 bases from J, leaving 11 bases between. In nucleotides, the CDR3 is TGTGCCAGCAGTTACTCGGGAGGGCTGGGCAATCAGCCCCAGCATTTT. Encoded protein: CASSYSGGLGNQPQHF.

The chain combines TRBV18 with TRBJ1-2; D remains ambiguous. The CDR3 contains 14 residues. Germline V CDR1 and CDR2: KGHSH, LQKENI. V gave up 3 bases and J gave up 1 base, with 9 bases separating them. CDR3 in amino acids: CASSPPSNNYGYTF. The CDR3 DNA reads TGTGCCAGCTCACCCCCCAGTAATAACTATGGCTACACCTTC.

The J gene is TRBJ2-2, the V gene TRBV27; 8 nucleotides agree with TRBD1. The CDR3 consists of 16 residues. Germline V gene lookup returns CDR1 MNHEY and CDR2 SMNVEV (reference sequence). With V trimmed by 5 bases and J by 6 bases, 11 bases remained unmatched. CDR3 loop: CASSAQGAAGPGELFF. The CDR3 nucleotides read TGTGCCAGCAGTGCCCAGGGGGCAGCGGGTCCCGGGGAGCTGTTTTTT.

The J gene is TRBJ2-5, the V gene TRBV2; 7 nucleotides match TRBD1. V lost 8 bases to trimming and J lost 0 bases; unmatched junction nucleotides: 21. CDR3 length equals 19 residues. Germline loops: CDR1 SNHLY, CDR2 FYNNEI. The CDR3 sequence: CASSFIPGQAYGYQETQYF. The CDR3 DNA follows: TGTGCCAGCTCCTTCATCCCCGGACAGGCGTACGGGTACCAAGAGACCCAGTACTTC.

This CDR3 reads CASSSDRNSRKHF. The CDR3 DNA follows: TGTGCCAGTAGTTCGGACAGGAACAGTCGCAAGCATTTT. This chain uses TRBV19 with TRBJ1-5; 7 bases match TRBD1. The CDR3 totals 13 residues. Per germline, CDR1 LNHDA and CDR2 SQIVND (reference sequence). With V trimmed by 5 bases and J by 14 bases, 12 bases remained unmatched.

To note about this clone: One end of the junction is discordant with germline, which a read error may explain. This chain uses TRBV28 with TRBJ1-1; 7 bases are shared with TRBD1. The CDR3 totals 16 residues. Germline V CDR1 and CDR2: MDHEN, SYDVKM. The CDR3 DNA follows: TGTGCCAGCAGTTCCGCCCCGACAGGGATGAAGACTGAAGCTTTCTTT. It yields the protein CASSSAPTGMKTEAFF.

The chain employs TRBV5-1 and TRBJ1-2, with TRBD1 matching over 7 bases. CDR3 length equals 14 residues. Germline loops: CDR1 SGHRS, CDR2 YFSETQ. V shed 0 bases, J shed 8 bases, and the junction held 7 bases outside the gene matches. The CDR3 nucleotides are TGCGCCAGCAGCTTGGGAGGGGGCGCTCAGGGCTACACCTTC. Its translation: CASSLGGGAQGYTF. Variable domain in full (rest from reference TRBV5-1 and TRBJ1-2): KAGVTQTPRYLIKTRGQQVTLSCSPISGHRSVSWYQQTPGQGLQFLFEYFSETQRNKGNFPGRFSGRQFSNSRSEMNVSTLELGDSALYLCASSLGGGAQGYTFGSGTRLTVV.

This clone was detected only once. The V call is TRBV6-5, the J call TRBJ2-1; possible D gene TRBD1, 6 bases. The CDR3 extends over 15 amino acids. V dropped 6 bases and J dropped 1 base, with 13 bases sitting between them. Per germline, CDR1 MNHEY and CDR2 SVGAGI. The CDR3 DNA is TGTGCCAGCAGCTGGGGCCAGGGGTCCTACAATGAGCAGTTCTTC. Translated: CASSWGQGSYNEQFF.

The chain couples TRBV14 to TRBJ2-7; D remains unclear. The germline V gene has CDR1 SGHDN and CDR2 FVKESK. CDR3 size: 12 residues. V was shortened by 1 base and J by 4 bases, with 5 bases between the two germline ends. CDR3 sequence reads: CASSQGVYEQYF. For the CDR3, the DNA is TGTGCCAGCAGCCAAGGGGTTTACGAGCAGTACTTC.

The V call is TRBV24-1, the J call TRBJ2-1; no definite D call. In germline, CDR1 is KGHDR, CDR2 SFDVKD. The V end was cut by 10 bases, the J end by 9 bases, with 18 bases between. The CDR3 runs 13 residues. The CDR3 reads CATAPGQESEQFF. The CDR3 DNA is TGTGCCACTGCGCCCGGTCAAGAGAGTGAGCAGTTCTTC.

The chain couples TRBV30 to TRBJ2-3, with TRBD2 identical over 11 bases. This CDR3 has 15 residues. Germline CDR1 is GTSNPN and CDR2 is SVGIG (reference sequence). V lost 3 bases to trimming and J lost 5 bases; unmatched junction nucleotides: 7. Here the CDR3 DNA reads TGTGCCTGGAGGTCACTAGCGGGAGTCTTAGATACGCAGTATTTT. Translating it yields CAWRSLAGVLDTQYF.